The rows below give T cell receptor beta chains drawn from one sample of a study of cytomegalovirus exposure and HLA in healthy donors. Sequencing was performed with immunoSEQ multiplex PCR; in TCRdb, only in-frame clones are kept and a portion is missing. The table shows approximately 190,000 clones, with 80% occurring only once. Sequenced sample: PBMCs. These receptors were taken from a man in his forties or fifties in good health and CMV-seropositive. Both conserved end residues are part of each CDR3. A D gene is named only where the DNA matches it firmly. Not all rows give a size; the values are once, few, many and, for expanded clones, a class.

TRBJ1-3	TRBV7-6	TRBD1	-	TGTGCCAGCAGCTTACCAAGACAGGGGGCCAACTCTGGAAACACCATATATTTT	CASSLPRQGANSGNTIYF
TRBJ2-7	TRBV7-9	-	-	TGTGCCAGCAGCCCGACTAGCTCCTACGAGCAGTACTTC	CASSPTSSYEQYF
TRBJ2-5	TRBV5-1	TRBD2	-	TGCGCCAGCAGCTTGACGGCGGGGGGGAGAGAGACCCAGTACTTC	CASSLTAGGRETQYF
TRBJ2-7	TRBV7-6	-	-	TGTGCCAGCAGCTTAGCTTCTAACTACGAGCAGTACTTC	CASSLASNYEQYF
TRBJ1-4	TRBV9	-	-	TGTGCCAGCAGCAAGTACAGAGCAACTAATGAAAAACTGTTTTTT	CASSKYRATNEKLFF
TRBJ2-5	TRBV9	-	-	TGTGCCAGCAGCGTAGGGGGGGGGCCCGGAGAGACCCAGTACTTC	CASSVGGGPGETQYF
TRBJ2-1	TRBV5-1	-	-	TGCGCCAGCAGCCTGGGACACCAGGTGTACAATGAGCAGTTCTTC	CASSLGHQVYNEQFF
TRBJ2-7	TRBV6-5	TRBD2	few	TGTGCCAGCAGTTACTCGAGGAGGGGAGGGAACGAGCAGTACTTC	CASSYSRRGGNEQYF
TRBJ2-3	TRBV4-3	-	-	TGCGCCAGCAGCCAAGTGTTCTCAGATACGCAGTATTTT	CASSQVFSDTQYF
TRBJ2-7	TRBV30	-	-	TGTGCCTGGAGGCCAACAGGCTACGAGCAGTACTTC	CAWRPTGYEQYF
TRBJ1-6	TRBV6-5	TRBD1	-	TGTGCCAGCAGTCCAAGACAGGGAGGTAATTCACCCCTCCACTTT	CASSPRQGGNSPLHF
TRBJ2-2	TRBV7-2	TRBD2	-	TGTGCCAGCAGCTTAGACGGACTAGCGGGGGTGGATTCCGGGGAGCTGTTTTTT	CASSLDGLAGVDSGELFF
TRBJ2-1	TRBV30	TRBD2	-	TGTGCCGGTAGCGGGGGGAATGAGCAGTTCTTC	CAGSGGNEQFF
TRBJ2-7	TRBV7-9	TRBD1	-	TGTTCCAGCAGCCGACGCCGGGACAGGGGTCCAGGCTACGAGCAGTACTTC	CSSSRRRDRGPGYEQYF
TRBJ2-3	TRBV13	TRBD2	few	TGTGCCAGCAGCCCTAGCGGGGGGGGCACAGATACGCAGTATTTT	CASSPSGGGTDTQYF
TRBJ2-2	TRBV18	TRBD1	once	TGTGCCAGCTCGCGGACAGGGTTCGACACCGGGGAGCTGTTTTTT	CASSRTGFDTGELFF
TRBJ2-7	TRBV6-5	TRBD1	-	TGTGCCAGCAATGCTTTAGGACAGGGGGACGAGCAGTACTTC	CASNALGQGDEQYF
TRBJ2-7	TRBV2	TRBD1	-	TGTGCCAGCAGTGACCCCGGGACAGGGGTTCCCGAGCAGTACTTC	CASSDPGTGVPEQYF
TRBJ2-1	TRBV2	TRBD1	-	TGTGCCAGCAGTGAGGGCCCGACAGGGGACAATGAGCAGTTCTTC	CASSEGPTGDNEQFF
TRBJ2-7	TRBV5-4	TRBD1	-	TGTGCCAGCAGTACCGGGACAGGGATCTACGAGCAGTACTTC	CASSTGTGIYEQYF
TRBJ1-1	TRBV6-1	-	-	TGTGCCAGCAGTGAAGGGGGGCTGAACACTGAAGCTTTCTTT	CASSEGGLNTEAFF
TRBJ2-5	TRBV14	-	-	TGTGCCAGCAGCCAGACCCTTCTAGGCGGAAAGACCCAGTACTTC	CASSQTLLGGKTQYF
TRBJ2-7	TRBV6-1	TRBD2	once	TGTGCCAGCAGGGAGACTAGCGGGGGGGCTTACGAGCAGTACTTC	CASRETSGGAYEQYF
TRBJ2-7	TRBV2	TRBD1	-	TGTGCCAGCAGTGCGGGACAGGGATGGAACGAGCAGTACTTC	CASSAGQGWNEQYF
TRBJ1-1	TRBV30	-	-	TGTGCCTGGAGTGTATTACACGGCCCGGGTGGCACTGAAGCTTTCTTT	CAWSVLHGPGGTEAFF
TRBJ1-2	TRBV5-1	TRBD1	-	TGCGCCAGCACCTTAACCCCACAGGGGGCGGGAGGCTACACCTTC	CASTLTPQGAGGYTF
TRBJ2-5	TRBV30	TRBD2	-	TGTGCCTGGATCCCCTTGCGGGGGGGCCAAGAGACCCAGTACTTC	CAWIPLRGGQETQYF
TRBJ1-2	TRBV21-1	-	-	TGTGCCAGCAGCCCTCGGGGACTTCATGGCTACACCTTC	CASSPRGLHGYTF
TRBJ2-7	TRBV25-1	-	-	TGTGCCACTTCAGGGGTCGAGCAGTACTTC	CATSGVEQYF
TRBJ1-4	TRBV5-1	-	-	TGCGCCAGCAGCTTATCGGCAACTAATGAAAAACTGTTTTTT	CASSLSATNEKLFF
TRBJ2-5	TRBV11-2	TRBD1	-	TGTGCCAGCAGCCCCGGACAGGGGGTTGAGACCCAGTACTTC	CASSPGQGVETQYF
TRBJ2-5	TRBV5-4	TRBD2	-	TGTGCCAGCAGCTCGGGGGGACTAGCGGGGGGTGAGACCCAGTACTTC	CASSSGGLAGGETQYF
TRBJ2-3	TRBV9	TRBD2	-	TGTGCCAGCAGCGCCCCGTGGGGAAGCGGGGGGGCCACAGATACGCAGTATTTT	CASSAPWGSGGATDTQYF
TRBJ1-5	TRBV2	-	-	TGTGCCAGCACCCGGGGTGGGGGGTGGGATACCGGCAATCAGCCCCAGCATTTT	CASTRGGGWDTGNQPQHF
TRBJ2-2	TRBV9	-	-	TGTGCCAGCAGCGTAGTGTCGGCGGGAAAGGGGGAGCTGTTTTTT	CASSVVSAGKGELFF
TRBJ2-7	TRBV7-6	TRBD1	-	TGTGCCAGCAGCTTAGCTACGACAGGGGGCGCGGACGAGCAGTACTTC	CASSLATTGGADEQYF
TRBJ2-5	TRBV7-8	TRBD1	few	TGTGCCAGCAGCTTCACAGGGGAAGAGACCCAGTACTTC	CASSFTGEETQYF
TRBJ1-3	TRBV18	TRBD1	-	TGTGCCAGCTCACTCGACAGGGCGGTAAACACCATATATTTT	CASSLDRAVNTIYF